The 19 T cell receptor beta chains below all came from one sample that was sequenced in a study of Graves' ophthalmopathy and Graves' hyperthyroidism. Investigators amplified TCR beta CDR3 regions from RNA transcripts. An opening RT-PCR round employed HTBI primers and preceded a second-round multiplex PCR. MiXCR, applied by TCRdb to the multiplex PCR reads, yields one record per CDR3 protein. The sample carries around 1.1 million distinct CDR3 sequences, 35% to 40% recorded once. Material for sequencing was peripheral blood or thyroid tissue (not recorded which). These receptors were obtained from an adult man with Graves' hyperthyroidism.

This clonotype came up a few times. An end of the junction differs from the germline gene, which may be a read error. V and J are TRBV7-2 and TRBJ2-7, with 8 bases identical to TRBD2. CDR1 and CDR2 from the germline V gene are SGHTA and FQGNSA. This CDR3 has 18 amino acids. The CDR3 sequence: CASSQDSSGSRGAYEQYF. CDR3 DNA: TGCGCCAGCAGCCAAGATTCGAGCGGGAGCAGGGGAGCCTACGAGCAGTACTTC.

This clonotype came up once. A much bigger clone sits one base away, suggesting this may be a read error. The limits of the CDR3 on the DNA are not certain, so only TCRdb's listed CDR3 is given. The chain is built from TRBV10-3 and TRBJ2-7; the table's D call of TRBD2 was not tested on the DNA. CDR1 is ENHRY and CDR2 is SYGVKD in the germline V gene. The CDR3 extends over 13 residues, inclusive of both ends. The CDR3 here is CAMGGREFFGQYF.

To note about this clonotype: The junction differs from germline at one of its ends, possibly a read error. The rearrangement joins TRBV5-1 to TRBJ2-7; D is perhaps TRBD1 (6 bases). This CDR3 contains 14 residues. CDR1 SGHRS and CDR2 YFSETQ come from the germline V gene. The DNA for the CDR3 is TGTGCCAGCAGTCGCAACAGGGACTCCTACGAGCAGTACTTC. The encoded protein is CASSRNRDSYEQYF.

Ten or more counts support this clonotype. This rearrangement joins TRBV29-1 to TRBJ1-2; D might be TRBD1 (6 bases). The length of the CDR3 is 14 residues. Trimming took off 1 base at V and 8 bases at J, with 17 bases between the two ends. Germline V gene sequence: CDR1 SQVTM, CDR2 ANQGSEA. CDR3 sequence reads: CSVEVGPGADGYTF. As DNA, the CDR3 is TGCAGCGTTGAAGTCGGTCCAGGGGCTGACGGCTACACCTTC. The variable domain in full, with the rest retrieved from reference TRBV29-1 and TRBJ1-2, is SAVISQKPSRDICQRGTSLTIQCQVDSQVTMMFWYRQQPGQSLTLIATANQGSEATYESGFVIDKFPISRPNLTFSTLTVSNMSPEDSSIYLCSVEVGPGADGYTFGSGTRLTVV.

This clonotype was recorded many times. The gene calls are TRBV9 and TRBJ2-5, with D unresolved. CDR1 is SGDLS and CDR2 is YYNGEE in the germline V gene. The CDR3 spans 13 residues. V gave up 0 bases and J gave up 4 bases, with 7 bases separating them. CDR3 residues: CASSVVGAETQYF. The CDR3 DNA follows: TGTGCCAGCAGCGTAGTGGGTGCAGAGACCCAGTACTTC.

The V call is TRBV10-3, the J call TRBJ1-5, with TRBD1 identical over 10 bases. Per the germline V gene, CDR1 is ENHRY and CDR2 is SYGVKD. The ends lost 8 bases at V and 6 bases at J; junction bases unmatched: 7. The CDR3 sequence is 14 residues long. The CDR3 DNA reads TGTGCCATCGGGGACAGGGGATGGGGTCAGCCCCAGCATTTT. It translates to CAIGDRGWGQPQHF.

In this sample, this clonotype turned up many times. The chain combines TRBV7-9 with TRBJ1-4; D not resolved. This CDR3 has 16 residues. V was pared by 2 bases and J by 3 bases, with 13 bases between. In germline, CDR1 is SEHNR, CDR2 FQNEAQ (reference sequence). The CDR3 bases are TGTGCCAGCAGCTTACTAGGACTAAGTGCTAATGAAAAACTGTTTTTT. This gives the protein CASSLLGLSANEKLFF. The variable domain in full, with the rest retrieved from reference TRBV7-9 and TRBJ1-4, is DTGVSQNPRHKITKRGQNVTFRCDPISEHNRLYWYRQTLGQGPEFLTYFQNEAQLEKSRLLSDRFSAERPKGSFSTLEIQRTEQGDSAMYLCASSLLGLSANEKLFFGSGTQLSVL.

This clonotype was detected many times. The chain links TRBV19 to TRBJ1-4; 9 nucleotides agree with TRBD1. Per the germline V gene, CDR1 is LNHDA and CDR2 is SQIVND (reference sequence). V was clipped by 6 bases and J by 8 bases; unmatched bases: 4. CDR3 length equals 13 residues. CDR3 in amino acids: CASRGTGSEKLFF. The CDR3, as DNA: TGTGCCAGTAGAGGGACAGGGAGCGAAAAACTGTTTTTT. Together with reference TRBV19 and TRBJ1-4, the CDR3 gives the full variable domain: DGGITQSPKYLFRKEGQNVTLSCEQNLNHDAMYWYRQDPGQGLRLIYYSQIVNDFQKGDIAEGYSVSREKKESFPLTVTSAQKNPTAFYLCASRGTGSEKLFFGSGTQLSVL.

About this clonotype: Its ends do not fully match the called genes, so a read error is possible. The gene calls are TRBV7-6 and TRBJ2-2; the match to TRBD1 covers 7 bases. The germline V gene has CDR1 SGHVS and CDR2 FNYEAQ. The length of the CDR3 is 15 residues. CDR3: CASSQGDRVTGELFF. CDR3 nucleotide sequence: TGCGCCAGCAGCCAAGGTGACAGGGTCACCGGGGAGCTGTTTTTT. The full variable domain, rest sourced from reference TRBV7-6 and TRBJ2-2, is GAGVSQSPRYKVTKRGQDVALRCDPISGHVSLYWYRQALGQGPEFLTYFNYEAQQDKSGLPNDRFSAERPEGSISTLTIQRTEQRDSAMYRCASSQGDRVTGELFFGEGSRLTVL.

This clonotype has only a few counts. This chain links TRBV18 with TRBJ1-1; no clear D. The germline gives CDR1 KGHSH, CDR2 LQKENI. The V and J ends lost 3 bases and 1 base respectively, with 9 bases between them. The CDR3 contains 14 residues. The CDR3 DNA reads TGTGCCAGCTCACCCCCCGGGGAGAACACTGAAGCTTTCTTT. The encoded protein is CASSPPGENTEAFF.

CDR3 in DNA: TGCAGTGCTAGACCACGGTCACGGATTATAGAGACCCAGTACTTC. Amino acid sequence: CSARPRSRIIETQYF. The J gene is TRBJ2-5, the V gene TRBV20-1; no definite D call. CDR1 DFQATT and CDR2 SNEGSKA come from the germline V gene (reference sequence). V lost 2 bases to trimming and J lost 4 bases, with 17 bases between them. The CDR3 covers 15 residues.

This chain links TRBV29-1 with TRBJ1-1; tentatively, D is TRBD1 (6 bases). The V end was cut by 5 bases, the J end by 7 bases, with 8 bases between. The CDR3 totals 10 residues. Germline CDR1 is SQVTM and CDR2 is ANQGSEA. CDR3 sequence: CSVPRGEAFF. The CDR3 DNA reads TGCAGCGTTCCCAGGGGTGAAGCTTTCTTT.

This clonotype was observed a few times. The chain carries TRBV15 and TRBJ1-2; D perhaps matches TRBD1 (5 bases). CDR3 length equals 15 residues. In germline, CDR1 is LNHNV, CDR2 YYDKDF (reference sequence). V lost 0 bases, J lost 2 bases, and 10 bases lay in between. The CDR3 bases are TGTGCCACCAGCAGAGAACGAAGGGGAAACTATGGCTACACCTTC. Its translation is CATSRERRGNYGYTF.

The rearrangement joins TRBV29-1 to TRBJ2-5; 13 nucleotides line up with TRBD2. J was trimmed by 6 bases and V by 6 bases; bases with no gene match: 13. Germline assignment: CDR1 SQVTM and CDR2 ANQGSEA. This CDR3 is built from 16 residues. DNA of the CDR3: TGCAGCGTAGTACTAGCGGGAGGGCCGGTCGTGCAGACCCAGTACTTC. This encodes CSVVLAGGPVVQTQYF. The full variable domain, completed using reference TRBV29-1 and TRBJ2-5, is SAVISQKPSRDICQRGTSLTIQCQVDSQVTMMFWYRQQPGQSLTLIATANQGSEATYESGFVIDKFPISRPNLTFSTLTVSNMSPEDSSIYLCSVVLAGGPVVQTQYFGPGTRLLVL.

Worth noting for this clonotype: This could be a read error, since a much larger clone is one nucleotide away. CDR3 nucleotides: TGTGCCAGCAACCGGACATTTAGCAATCAGCCCCAGCATTTT. Translation gives CASNRTFSNQPQHF. The gene calls are TRBV2 and TRBJ1-5; a possible D gene is TRBD1 (5 bases). Trimming removed 7 bases at V and 0 bases at J, with 10 bases between. The CDR3 extends over 14 amino acids. Germline CDR1 SNHLY, CDR2 FYNNEI. Full variable domain (remainder filled in from reference TRBV2 and TRBJ1-5): EPEVTQTPSHQVTQMGQEVILRCVPISNHLYFYWYRQILGQKVEFLVSFYNNEISEKSEIFDDQFSVERPDGSNFTLKIRSTKLEDSAMYFCASNRTFSNQPQHFGDGTRLSIL.

This clonotype was detected many times. The gene calls are TRBV5-5 and TRBJ1-2; D is unclear. Trimming stripped 0 bases from V and 6 bases from J, with 9 bases between. The V gene's germline CDR1 is SGHKS and CDR2 YYEKEE (reference sequence). The CDR3 contains 13 residues. CDR3 in DNA: TGTGCCAGCAGCTTGGTGGCTGTGGATGGCTACACCTTC. It yields the protein CASSLVAVDGYTF.

Ten or more counts support this clonotype. V and J are TRBV7-9 and TRBJ1-1, with 11 bases fitting TRBD1. Germline V lookup: CDR1 SEHNR, CDR2 FQNEAQ (reference sequence). V gave up 5 bases and J gave up 8 bases; unmatched junction bases: 7. The CDR3 has 14 amino acids. CDR3 in DNA: TGTGCCAGCAGCGACGGACAGGGGGCGTGGGAAGCTTTCTTT. It is translated as CASSDGQGAWEAFF.

This chain connects TRBV30 to TRBJ2-7; D gene ambiguous. This CDR3 is built from 12 residues. Germline CDR1 and CDR2: GTSNPN and SVGIG (reference sequence). Trimming removed 6 bases from V and 0 bases from J, with 9 bases in between. CDR3 coding DNA: TGTGCCTGCAGCACTACCTCCTACGAGCAGTACTTC. It codes for CACSTTSYEQYF.

This clonotype was found many times. The rearrangement uses TRBV7-7 and TRBJ2-5, with unresolved D. The ends were cut back, 2 bases at V and 7 bases at J, with 11 bases in the middle. The germline CDR1 and CDR2 sequences are SSHAT and FNYEAQ (reference sequence). This CDR3 is built from 13 residues. In DNA form, the CDR3 reads TGTGCCAGCAGCTTACTCGATCTCGGGACCCAGTACTTC. Amino acids: CASSLLDLGTQYF.